A single sample is the source of the 32 T cell receptor beta chains below, sequenced in a study of blood T cell repertoires in COVID-19. Clones were sequenced by immunoSEQ multiplex PCR, and TCRdb holds only the in-frame ones, with some missing. The sample consists of about 160,000 clones, 80% of them appearing once. Source material: PBMCs or T cells enriched from blood (not recorded which). These receptors all stem from a woman aged 55-75 years who had recovered from COVID-19.

This clone was counted many times. The chain joins TRBV6-5 to TRBJ2-7; TRBD1 matches 9 bases. The CDR3 sequence is 15 residues long. Germline V lookup: CDR1 MNHEY, CDR2 SVGAGI. Trimming at V came to 6 bases and at J to 1 base, leaving 7 bases not matched to a gene. The CDR3 nucleotides are TGTGCCAGCAGAGGGACAGGGACAGGGTCCTACGAGCAGTACTTC. It encodes CASRGTGTGSYEQYF.

The chain carries TRBV5-4 and TRBJ2-5, with 8 nucleotides matching TRBD2. Germline values: CDR1 SGHNT, CDR2 YYREEE (reference sequence). The CDR3 has 16 residues. V dropped 1 base and J dropped 2; count of bases not matched to a gene: 7. The CDR3 is CASSLSKSGGQETQYF. The CDR3 DNA follows: TGTGCCAGCAGCTTGTCGAAAAGCGGGGGACAAGAGACCCAGTACTTC.

The chain is built from TRBV18 and TRBJ2-5, with D perhaps TRBD1 (6 bases). The germline V gene encodes CDR1 KGHSH and CDR2 LQKENI. The CDR3 length is 14 residues. V lost 3 bases to trimming and J lost 4 bases, with 12 bases between them. The CDR3 loop reads CASSPSTGSETQYF. CDR3 sequence (DNA): TGTGCCAGCTCACCCTCGACAGGATCAGAGACCCAGTACTTC.

V is TRBV6-6 and J is TRBJ1-2, with D hard to call. The length of the CDR3 is 13 residues. Germline loops: CDR1 MNHNY, CDR2 SVGAGI (reference sequence). V was shortened by 6 bases and J by 8 bases, with 16 bases between the two germline ends. This CDR3 is CASRPTASWGYTF. DNA of the CDR3: TGTGCCAGCAGACCTACTGCCTCTTGGGGCTACACCTTC.

The table lists this clone with a few counts. The V gene is TRBV20-1, the J gene TRBJ2-7; 7 bases map to TRBD1. The CDR3 sequence is 15 residues long. CDR1 is DFQATT and CDR2 is SNEGSKA in the germline V gene (reference sequence). V shed 3 bases and J 3 bases; nucleotides not matched to a gene: 11. CDR3 in amino acids: CSASPRTTGIYEQYF. CDR3 DNA: TGCAGTGCTAGTCCACGGACGACAGGGATCTACGAGCAGTACTTC.

V and J are TRBV10-2 and TRBJ2-7; D is undetermined. Per germline, CDR1 WSHSY and CDR2 SAAADI. V shed 7 bases and J shed 1 base, with 8 bases lying between them. This CDR3 region has 12 residues. CDR3 bases: TGCGCCAGCACGGAGCCGTCCTACGAGCAGTACTTC. Protein: CASTEPSYEQYF.

The J gene is TRBJ1-4, the V gene TRBV30, with D hard to call. Trimming left V 0 bases short and J 6 bases short, with 11 bases between. This CDR3 region has 14 residues. The germline gives CDR1 GTSNPN, CDR2 SVGIG (reference sequence). The CDR3 loop is CAWSVAVGYEKLFF. In nucleotides, the CDR3 is TGTGCCTGGAGTGTTGCGGTAGGCTATGAAAAACTGTTTTTT.

This clone is a singleton in its sample. This chain links TRBV3-1 (or the pseudogene TRBV3-2) with TRBJ1-2; no reliable D call. Deletions cut 0 bases from V and 4 bases from J, with 6 bases between. The germline V gene encodes CDR1 LGHDT and CDR2 YNNKEL (reference sequence). The CDR3 contains 13 residues. This chain's CDR3 is CASSQESFYGYTF. The DNA for the CDR3 is TGTGCCAGCAGCCAAGAGTCCTTCTATGGCTACACCTTC.

The chain recombines TRBV5-1 with TRBJ2-3, with 12 bases matching TRBD2. In germline, CDR1 is SGHRS, CDR2 YFSETQ. The CDR3 covers 16 residues. Trimming cost V 4 bases and J 0 bases; bases outside gene matches: 3. The chain's CDR3 is CASSVLAGGSTDTQYF. CDR3 coding DNA: TGCGCCAGCAGCGTTCTAGCGGGGGGGAGCACAGATACGCAGTATTTT.

The chain combines TRBV7-9 with TRBJ1-6; D is possibly TRBD1 (6 bases). CDR3 length equals 13 residues. V was shortened by 5 bases and J by 14 bases, with 16 bases between the two germline ends. From germline, CDR1 is SEHNR and CDR2 FQNEAQ (reference sequence). This CDR3 reads CASSASTGSSLHF. CDR3 in DNA: TGTGCCAGCAGCGCATCTACAGGGTCATCCCTCCACTTT.

V and J are TRBV5-8 and TRBJ2-5; D gene unclear. Germline lookup yields CDR1 SGHTS and CDR2 YDEGEE. The V and J ends lost 0 bases and 6 bases respectively, with 9 bases between them. This CDR3 region has 13 residues. The CDR3 region has the DNA TGTGCCAGCAGCTTGGGTGAACAGCAGACCCAGTACTTC. Its protein product is CASSLGEQQTQYF.

The chain links TRBV5-4 to TRBJ1-4, with TRBD1 matching 9 bases. The CDR3 totals 15 residues. Germline CDR1 reads SGHNT; CDR2 reads YYREEE (reference sequence). V gave up 5 bases and J gave up 4 bases; unmatched junction bases: 6. This chain's CDR3 is CASSPDRGFNEKLFF. CDR3 in DNA: TGTGCCAGCAGTCCGGACAGGGGTTTTAATGAAAAACTGTTTTTT.

The chain links TRBV5-1 to TRBJ2-3; perhaps TRBD2 as D (7 bases). The V and J ends lost 7 bases and 4 bases respectively, with 13 bases between them. The CDR3 sequence is 13 residues long. From germline, CDR1 is SGHRS and CDR2 YFSETQ. DNA of the CDR3: TGCGCCAGCGGGGGGGCCGTCCCAGATACGCAGTATTTT. It translates to CASGGAVPDTQYF.

The chain links TRBV6-5 to TRBJ2-7; 9 nucleotides match TRBD1. With 4 bases clipped from V and 2 bases from J, the junction kept 9 bases outside the gene matches. Germline V gene lookup returns CDR1 MNHEY and CDR2 SVGAGI. The CDR3 sequence is 16 residues long. The CDR3: CASSSRGTGPPYEQYF. The CDR3 DNA reads as TGTGCCAGCAGTTCCAGGGGGACAGGGCCCCCCTACGAGCAGTACTTC.

The V and J genes are TRBV2 and TRBJ1-3; TRBD1 matches at 10 bases. With 10 bases clipped from V and 3 bases from J, the junction kept 15 bases outside the gene matches. This CDR3 has 17 residues. Germline CDR1 is SNHLY and CDR2 is FYNNEI. CDR3 DNA sequence: TGTGCCACCGTGAAGGCCCCGGGGACAGGGGATGGAAACACCATATATTTT. It is translated as CATVKAPGTGDGNTIYF.

This chain uses TRBV19 with TRBJ1-4; D gene unclear. Trimming stripped 3 bases from V and 1 base from J, with 6 bases between. The CDR3 length is 14 residues. Germline lookup yields CDR1 LNHDA and CDR2 SQIVND (reference sequence). The CDR3 region has the DNA TGTGCCAGTAGTATCCAGGAAACTAATGAAAAACTGTTTTTT. As protein: CASSIQETNEKLFF.

V gene TRBV7-6 combines with J gene TRBJ1-2; D possibly corresponds to TRBD1 (5 bases). Trimming removed 3 bases at V and 8 bases at J, with 13 bases between. The germline CDR1 and CDR2 sequences are SGHVS and FNYEAQ. The CDR3 contains 13 residues. In DNA form, the CDR3 reads TGTGCCAGCAGCTTGGGGGGGACGGCGGGCTACACCTTC. Translating gives CASSLGGTAGYTF.

The chain's CDR3 is CASSFTPGTGRTDTQYF. The DNA for the CDR3 is TGTGCCAGCAGCTTTACCCCCGGGACAGGGAGGACAGATACGCAGTATTTT. The chain uses TRBV27 and TRBJ2-3, with TRBD1 matching over 9 bases. The CDR3 loop spans 17 amino acids. V shed 6 bases and J 3 bases; nucleotides not matched to a gene: 13. CDR1 is MNHEY and CDR2 is SMNVEV in the germline V gene (reference sequence).

The chain combines TRBV3-1 (or the pseudogene TRBV3-2) with TRBJ1-1; the D is unclear. Germline V CDR1 and CDR2: LGHDT, YNNKEL (reference sequence). The CDR3 length is 13 residues. The V end was cut by 4 bases, the J end by 1 base, with 7 bases between. The CDR3 coding sequence is TGTGCCAGCAGCCGGGCCAAGAACACTGAAGCTTTCTTT. Its protein product is CASSRAKNTEAFF.

The J gene is TRBJ1-1, the V gene TRBV7-2; D unclear. The V gene's germline CDR1 is SGHTA and CDR2 FQGNSA. V was trimmed by 2 bases and J by 0 bases, leaving 7 bases between them. This CDR3 spans 14 amino acids. CDR3: CASSLRGMNTEAFF. CDR3 nucleotides: TGTGCCAGCAGCTTACGGGGAATGAACACTGAAGCTTTCTTT.

This clone showed up just once. The chain couples TRBV6-5 to TRBJ1-6, with D unresolved. Per germline, CDR1 MNHEY and CDR2 SVGAGI. The CDR3 is 15 residues long. Trimming stripped 7 bases from V and 8 bases from J, with 18 bases between. This chain's CDR3 is CASTLWALEDSPLHF. CDR3 nucleotides: TGTGCCAGCACTCTTTGGGCGTTGGAGGATTCACCCCTCCACTTT.

This clone was detected only a few times. V and J are TRBV5-5 and TRBJ2-5; possibly TRBD1 for D (5 bases). CDR1 SGHKS and CDR2 YYEKEE come from the germline V gene (reference sequence). V was cut by 3 bases and J by 5 bases, with 8 bases left in between. The CDR3 spans 12 residues. The CDR3 DNA reads as TGTGCCAGCAGCTCAGGGATGGAGACCCAGTACTTC. Translation gives CASSSGMETQYF.

The chain joins TRBV20-1 to TRBJ2-2, with 8 bases lining up with TRBD2. Trimming took 3 bases from V and 5 from J; bases not matched to a gene: 11. The CDR3 covers 16 residues. CDR1 is DFQATT, CDR2 SNEGSKA, per germline (reference sequence). CDR3 sequence reads: CSASLTGRDPTGELFF. The CDR3 bases are TGCAGTGCTAGTCTAACCGGGAGGGACCCTACCGGGGAGCTGTTTTTT.

This chain links TRBV19 with TRBJ1-5; D may be TRBD1 (5 bases). Trimming removed 3 bases at V and 4 bases at J, with 10 bases between. The V gene's germline CDR1 is LNHDA and CDR2 SQIVND (reference sequence). This CDR3 is built from 14 residues. CDR3: CASSIGGWNQPQHF. The CDR3 region has the DNA TGTGCCAGTAGTATCGGGGGGTGGAATCAGCCCCAGCATTTT.

The chain carries TRBV7-6 and TRBJ2-1; 15 bases are shared with TRBD2. This CDR3 has 16 amino acids. CDR1 is SGHVS and CDR2 is FNYEAQ in the germline V gene. V shed 5 bases, J shed 5 bases, and the junction held 4 bases outside the gene matches. The CDR3 spells CASSVGTSGGNNEQFF. The DNA for the CDR3 is TGTGCCAGCAGCGTCGGGACTAGCGGGGGGAACAATGAGCAGTTCTTC.

V gene TRBV27 combines with J gene TRBJ1-1; possibly TRBD1 for D (5 bases). The ends were cut back, 8 bases at V and 8 bases at J, with 12 bases in the middle. Germline V gene sequence: CDR1 MNHEY, CDR2 SMNVEV (reference sequence). There are 11 residues in the CDR3. CDR3 DNA sequence: TGTGCCAGCTTTGAAAACAGGGAAGCTTTCTTT. This sequence encodes CASFENREAFF.

The chain links TRBV5-4 to TRBJ1-1, with 10 bases lining up with TRBD1. This CDR3 contains 16 residues. Germline V gene sequence: CDR1 SGHNT, CDR2 YYREEE (reference sequence). J was trimmed by 4 bases and V by 0 bases; bases with no gene match: 6. The CDR3 sequence: CASSLAGTGVGTEAFF. The DNA for the CDR3 is TGTGCCAGCAGCTTGGCCGGGACAGGGGTTGGCACTGAAGCTTTCTTT.

The CDR3 DNA is TGTGCCAGCAGCTGGGCGAGCGGGGGGAACACCGGGGAGCTGTTTTTT. It codes for CASSWASGGNTGELFF. V and J are TRBV5-6 and TRBJ2-2; 8 bases fit TRBD2. This CDR3 has 16 residues. The V gene's germline CDR1 is SGHDT and CDR2 YYEEEE. Germline trimming cut 3 bases from V and 1 base from J; bases unmatched to any gene: 5.

This sequence joins TRBV24-1 and TRBJ2-5; tentatively, D is TRBD2 (5 bases). V dropped 0 bases and J dropped 0 bases, with 7 bases sitting between them. Looked up from germline, CDR1 is KGHDR and CDR2 is SFDVKD. There are 15 residues in the CDR3. Here the CDR3 DNA reads TGTGCCACCAGTGATTTGAGAGGGAACCAAGAGACCCAGTACTTC. Its translation is CATSDLRGNQETQYF.

The rearrangement uses TRBV7-6 and TRBJ2-7; 7 bases are shared with TRBD1. The CDR3 consists of 15 residues. The trim removed 8 bases at V and 3 bases at J, leaving 13 bases unmatched. The germline V gene has CDR1 SGHVS and CDR2 FNYEAQ. The CDR3 sequence is CASALGGGSYYEQYF. As DNA, the CDR3 is TGTGCCAGCGCCCTAGGGGGCGGCTCTTACTACGAGCAGTACTTC.

The chain recombines TRBV2 with TRBJ1-4; TRBD1 might be the D (5 bases). CDR1 is SNHLY, CDR2 FYNNEI, per germline. This CDR3 contains 16 residues. Trimming removed 2 bases from V and 3 bases from J, with 13 bases in between. This CDR3 is CASSEQFGRANEKLFF. The CDR3 coding sequence is TGTGCCAGCAGTGAACAATTTGGCAGGGCTAATGAAAAACTGTTTTTT.

The chain has TRBV5-6 and TRBJ1-4; 12 bases agree with TRBD1. CDR3 length: 17 amino acids. CDR1 and CDR2 from the germline V gene are SGHDT and YYEEEE. J lost 7 bases, V lost 4 bases, and 11 bases had no gene match. The CDR3 loop reads CASSAQGTGGAGEKLFF. For the CDR3, the DNA is TGTGCCAGCAGCGCGCAAGGGACAGGGGGCGCCGGTGAAAAACTGTTTTTT.